What follows are 31 T cell receptor beta chains derived from one specimen sequenced in a study of shared clonotypes between healthy human individuals. The repertoire was sequenced with immunoSEQ multiplex PCR; TCRdb's copy has only in-frame clones and lacks some. The sample includes some 2 million clones, less than 95% of them seen just once. Cells designated naive CD8 were CD45RO-negative and were positively selected for CCR7, with terminally differentiated effector memory CD45RA+ cells excluded. The source material was naive CD8+ T cells sorted from blood. The source of these receptors is a young man in good health.

CDR3 DNA sequence: TGTGCCAGCAGCTTAGTCGGCGTCCGGAGAAGCTCCTACAATGAGCAGTTCTTC. It is translated as CASSLVGVRRSSYNEQFF. The genes are TRBV7-9 and TRBJ2-1; the D is unclear. The V gene lost 1 base and the J gene lost 0 bases, with 16 bases spanning the gap. Per the germline V gene, CDR1 is SEHNR and CDR2 is FQNEAQ (reference sequence). This CDR3 comprises 18 residues.

On this clone itself: Other DNA sequences in this sample translate to the same CDR3. The CDR3 region is CASSVGTGRSYEQYF. CDR3 sequence (DNA): TGTGCCAGCAGCGTAGGGACAGGGCGATCCTACGAGCAGTACTTC. The genes are TRBV9 and TRBJ2-7, with TRBD1 identical over 8 bases. V shed 0 bases, J shed 1 base, and the junction held 3 bases outside the gene matches. Germline CDR1 is SGDLS and CDR2 is YYNGEE. The CDR3 sequence is 15 residues long.

The chain couples TRBV5-1 to TRBJ2-1; either TRBD1 or TRBD2 may supply D (5 bases each). CDR3 length equals 13 residues. Trimming left V 3 bases short and J 11 bases short, with 15 bases between. Germline CDR1 is SGHRS and CDR2 is YFSETQ. The chain's CDR3 is CASSYRDDGQQFF. The DNA of the CDR3 is TGCGCCAGCAGCTACCGGGACGACGGGCAGCAGTTCTTC.

The V call is TRBV10-2, the J call TRBJ1-1; 8 bases match TRBD1. The trim removed 3 bases at V and 0 bases at J, leaving 3 bases unmatched. Germline-derived CDR1 and CDR2 are WSHSY and SAAADI. This CDR3 is 15 amino acids long. The chain's CDR3 is CASSDGQGVNTEAFF. CDR3 sequence (DNA): TGCGCCAGCAGTGACGGACAGGGCGTGAACACTGAAGCTTTCTTT.

J is TRBJ1-3 and V is TRBV28; D may be TRBD1 (6 bases). The CDR3 runs to 16 residues. V was shortened by 5 bases and J by 0 bases, with 14 bases between the two germline ends. Germline V gives CDR1 MDHEN, CDR2 SYDVKM. The CDR3 DNA is TGTGCCAGCAGTCCCCCTGGGGACAACTCTGGAAACACCATATATTTT. It encodes CASSPPGDNSGNTIYF.

The rearrangement joins TRBV6-4 to TRBJ2-3; no clear D gene. From germline, CDR1 is MRHNA and CDR2 SNTAGT. This CDR3 has 13 residues. Trimming left V 6 bases short and J 2 bases short, with 9 bases between. The DNA of the CDR3 is TGTGCCAGCAGCCGGTGGGACACAGATACGCAGTATTTT. Translating it yields CASSRWDTDTQYF.

This clone appeared a few times. The gene calls are TRBV12-5 and TRBJ1-2; D gene ambiguous. With 1 base removed from V and 11 bases from J, the gap between germline ends came to 14 bases. The CDR3 is 13 residues long. Germline values: CDR1 LGHNT, CDR2 FRNRAP. CDR3 DNA: TGTGCTAGTGGTTTGGGACACGGTGAATGGTACACCTTC. Translation: CASGLGHGEWYTF.

Turning to this clone: The same CDR3 arises from other DNA sequences in this sample as well. The V call is TRBV28, the J call TRBJ1-5; TRBD1 might be the D (5 bases). Germline V gene sequence: CDR1 MDHEN, CDR2 SYDVKM. Trimming took off 6 bases at V and 1 base at J, with 10 bases between the two ends. This CDR3 is 14 amino acids long. Here the CDR3 DNA reads TGTGCCAGCAGCTTTGGGGGGAGCAATCAGCCCCAGCATTTT. This codes for CASSFGGSNQPQHF.

The chain uses TRBV5-4 and TRBJ2-5; TRBD1 matches at 9 bases. Germline CDR1 SGHNT, CDR2 YYREEE (reference sequence). Trimming removed 4 bases from V and 1 base from J; junction bases left unmatched: 5. This CDR3 spans 15 amino acids. CDR3 nucleotide sequence: TGTGCCAGCAGCGAGGACAGGGGACCCCAAGAGACCCAGTACTTC. Protein: CASSEDRGPQETQYF.

With regard to this clone: Other DNA sequences in this specimen translate into the identical CDR3. The chain is built from TRBV6-5 and TRBJ2-1; D remains ambiguous. This CDR3 has 13 residues. In germline, CDR1 is MNHEY, CDR2 SVGAGI. Trimming cost V 0 bases and J 4 bases, with 4 bases left between them. CDR3 protein: CASSYSNYNEQFF. CDR3 bases: TGTGCCAGCAGTTACTCGAATTACAATGAGCAGTTCTTC.

The chain employs TRBV6-5 and TRBJ2-5; TRBD2 matches 9 bases. The CDR3 totals 15 residues. Germline CDR1 reads MNHEY; CDR2 reads SVGAGI. Trimming at V came to 5 bases and at J to 5 bases, leaving 9 bases not matched to a gene. CDR3 bases: TGTGCCAGCAGTCCGACAGCGGGAGGTTCGGAGACCCAGTACTTC. Its translation: CASSPTAGGSETQYF.

About this clone: The same CDR3 is also encoded by other DNA sequences in this sample. The chain is built from TRBV9 and TRBJ2-7; 8 positions match TRBD2. The CDR3 spans 14 residues. The ends lost 0 bases at V and 4 bases at J; junction bases unmatched: 3. CDR1 and CDR2 from the germline V gene are SGDLS and YYNGEE. The CDR3 sequence: CASSVAGGPYEQYF. The CDR3 nucleotides read TGTGCCAGCAGCGTAGCGGGGGGGCCATACGAGCAGTACTTC.

The chain joins TRBV27 to TRBJ1-6, with 9 bases lining up with TRBD1. Germline V gives CDR1 MNHEY, CDR2 SMNVEV (reference sequence). J gave up 7 bases and V 5 bases, and 15 bases lay outside the gene matches. CDR3 length equals 18 residues. For the CDR3, the DNA is TGTGCCAGCAGTGAGGGACAGGGTCTCTCCGCCTTAAATTCACCCCTCCACTTT. It translates to CASSEGQGLSALNSPLHF.

The CDR3: CASSGRTAIGSVSSGANVLTF. The CDR3 DNA is TGCGCCAGCAGTGGGAGGACAGCAATAGGGTCGGTAAGCTCTGGGGCCAACGTCCTGACTTTC. V and J are TRBV10-2 and TRBJ2-6, with D maybe TRBD1 (6 bases). There are 21 residues in the CDR3. CDR1 and CDR2 (germline): WSHSY, SAAADI. V was cut by 4 bases and J by 0 bases, with 25 bases left in between.

The chain uses TRBV6-5 and TRBJ2-3; D is unresolved. The germline V and J ends were trimmed by 2 bases and 4 bases, with 10 bases remaining between them. CDR3 size: 14 residues. Looked up from germline, CDR1 is MNHEY and CDR2 is SVGAGI. The chain's CDR3 is CASSYGQSADTQYF. In nucleotides, the CDR3 is TGTGCCAGCAGTTACGGGCAGTCAGCAGATACGCAGTATTTT.

The CDR3 region is CASSPLGSYNEQFF. The CDR3 DNA sequence: TGTGCCAGCAGCCCCCTGGGCTCCTACAATGAGCAGTTCTTC. V usage is TRBV2 and J usage is TRBJ2-1; D gene unclear. Trimming stripped 6 bases from V and 0 bases from J, with 9 bases between. This CDR3 has 14 residues. CDR1 is SNHLY and CDR2 is FYNNEI in the germline V gene. The full variable domain, rest sourced from reference TRBV2 and TRBJ2-1, is EPEVTQTPSHQVTQMGQEVILRCVPISNHLYFYWYRQILGQKVEFLVSFYNNEISEKSEIFDDQFSVERPDGSNFTLKIRSTKLEDSAMYFCASSPLGSYNEQFFGPGTRLTVL.

The chain combines TRBV6-6 with TRBJ1-2; D is ambiguous. The CDR3 is made up of 11 amino acids. Germline V gene sequence: CDR1 MNHNY, CDR2 SVGAGI (reference sequence). V lost 9 bases and J 7 bases, leaving 12 bases between the germline ends. The CDR3 loop reads CASRGGSGYTF. The CDR3 DNA reads as TGTGCCAGTCGAGGAGGGAGTGGCTACACCTTC.

Comments on this clone: A much larger clone is a single base away; this may be a read error. Distinct nucleotide sequences in the sample also encode this CDR3. V gene TRBV9 combines with J gene TRBJ2-7; no clear D. CDR1 SGDLS and CDR2 YYNGEE come from the germline V gene. Trimming removed 0 bases at V and 0 bases at J, with 7 bases between. This CDR3 is 14 amino acids long. CDR3 sequence: CASSVGGSSYEQYF. DNA for the CDR3: TGTGCCAGCAGCGTAGGGGGAAGCTCCTACGAGCAGTACTTC.

The chain joins TRBV2 to TRBJ1-5, with no clear D. Germline V CDR1 and CDR2: SNHLY, FYNNEI. The germline V and J ends were trimmed by 3 bases and 2 bases, with 11 bases remaining between them. The CDR3 is 15 residues long. The CDR3 sequence is CASSEERGGNQPQHF. The CDR3 DNA reads TGTGCCAGCAGTGAGGAGCGGGGTGGCAATCAGCCCCAGCATTTT. The full variable domain, in which reference TRBV2 and TRBJ1-5 provide the parts outside the CDR3, is EPEVTQTPSHQVTQMGQEVILRCVPISNHLYFYWYRQILGQKVEFLVSFYNNEISEKSEIFDDQFSVERPDGSNFTLKIRSTKLEDSAMYFCASSEERGGNQPQHFGDGTRLSIL.

V and J are TRBV5-1 and TRBJ2-5; perhaps TRBD2 as D (6 bases). The CDR3 runs 17 residues. Germline CDR1 is SGHRS and CDR2 is YFSETQ. V gave up 4 bases and J gave up 5 bases, with 24 bases separating them. The CDR3 DNA reads TGCGCCAGCAGCCTCCTCCCTTTGCCGGGACTGGGGGAGACCCAGTACTTC. Translation: CASSLLPLPGLGETQYF.

The J gene is TRBJ1-1, the V gene TRBV11-2, with D unresolved. From germline, CDR1 is SGHAT and CDR2 FQNNGV. Between the trimmed V and J ends, which lost 4 bases and 10 bases, there was a span of 16 bases. This CDR3 spans 13 amino acids. CDR3 DNA: TGTGCCAGCAGCTCCCCCTTAGTCGGCGGAGCTTTCTTT. Translation gives CASSSPLVGGAFF.

V is TRBV27 and J is TRBJ2-7; possibly TRBD2 for D (5 bases). Trimming pared 10 bases from V and 7 bases from J, leaving 14 bases between. Germline assignment: CDR1 MNHEY and CDR2 SMNVEV (reference sequence). This CDR3 has 11 amino acids. As DNA, the CDR3 is TGTGCCACCGAGCGAGGCGGGGAGCAGTACTTC. Translating gives CATERGGEQYF.

This chain connects TRBV5-4 to TRBJ2-5; D is possibly TRBD2 (6 bases). With 4 bases removed from V and 5 bases from J, the gap between germline ends came to 15 bases. The CDR3 runs to 14 residues. From germline, CDR1 is SGHNT and CDR2 YYREEE (reference sequence). CDR3 sequence (DNA): TGTGCCAGCAGCGAAGCAGCCGGAGGGGAGACCCAGTACTTC. It translates to CASSEAAGGETQYF.

V is TRBV7-9 and J is TRBJ2-1, with 7 bases that match TRBD1. Unmatched junction bases numbered 7, after V lost 0 bases and J lost 5 bases. Looked up from germline, CDR1 is SEHNR and CDR2 is FQNEAQ (reference sequence). The CDR3 spans 16 residues. The CDR3 here is CASSLAGGPVDNEQFF. DNA of the CDR3: TGTGCCAGCAGCTTAGCAGGGGGCCCAGTGGACAATGAGCAGTTCTTC.

The V call is TRBV7-9, the J call TRBJ1-4, with no clear D. Germline values: CDR1 SEHNR, CDR2 FQNEAQ (reference sequence). The CDR3 contains 16 residues. V dropped 6 bases and J dropped 0 bases, with 14 bases sitting between them. The CDR3: CASSSPRDATNEKLFF. The CDR3 DNA is TGTGCCAGCAGTTCACCAAGGGATGCAACTAATGAAAAACTGTTTTTT.

The chain recombines TRBV6-5 with TRBJ2-5, with D possibly TRBD2 on 6 matching bases. This CDR3 contains 13 residues. Trimming left V 5 bases short and J 4 bases short, with 11 bases between. CDR1 is MNHEY, CDR2 SVGAGI, per germline. CDR3 sequence: CASSGRGLETQYF. Here the CDR3 DNA reads TGTGCCAGCAGTGGGCGGGGTCTAGAGACCCAGTACTTC.

This chain joins TRBV4-3 and TRBJ2-1, with D possibly TRBD2 on 6 matching bases. Germline CDR1 LGHNA, CDR2 YSLEER. V was cut by 5 bases and J by 4 bases, with 15 bases left in between. The CDR3 spans 15 residues. The CDR3 bases are TGCGCCAGCAGCACCCGACTAGGGGTATACAATGAGCAGTTCTTC. This encodes CASSTRLGVYNEQFF.

J is TRBJ1-1 and V is TRBV7-8; D gene unclear. Germline assignment: CDR1 SGHVS and CDR2 FQNEAQ. This CDR3 spans 14 amino acids. V dropped 5 bases and J dropped 0 bases, with 10 bases sitting between them. CDR3: CASSPRLMNTEAFF. Written as DNA, the CDR3 is TGTGCCAGCAGCCCCCGACTGATGAACACTGAAGCTTTCTTT.

The V and J genes are TRBV25-1 and TRBJ1-1, with 8 bases aligning to TRBD1. Germline V lookup: CDR1 MGHDK, CDR2 SYGVNS. The CDR3 is 14 residues long. V trimming: 6 bases; J trimming: 0 bases; junction bases outside the gene matches: 3. This chain's CDR3 is CASREQGVNTEAFF. The CDR3, as DNA: TGTGCCAGCAGGGAACAGGGGGTGAACACTGAAGCTTTCTTT.

The table lists this clone with a few counts. The chain recombines TRBV4-1 with TRBJ1-6; 8 bases agree with TRBD1. Germline CDR1 reads MGHRA; CDR2 reads YSYEKL. V trimming: 0 bases; J trimming: 13 bases; junction bases outside the gene matches: 11. This CDR3 contains 16 residues. CDR3 coding DNA: TGCGCCAGCAGCCAAGACCGGGAAGACAGGGGAGATCCCCTCCACTTT. It codes for CASSQDREDRGDPLHF.

The gene calls are TRBV10-3 and TRBJ2-7, with 7 bases that match TRBD1. CDR1 and CDR2 from the germline V gene are ENHRY and SYGVKD. The CDR3 covers 15 residues. The trim removed 3 bases at V and 4 bases at J, leaving 9 bases unmatched. Here the CDR3 reads CAISESQGVIYEQYF. CDR3 nucleotides: TGTGCCATCAGTGAATCGCAGGGGGTAATTTACGAGCAGTACTTC.